The sequence of this T cell receptor (beta chain) was determined in a study of blood T cell repertoires in COVID-19. Original data processing: Reference gene primer amplification gave estimated nucleated cell counts. Assay: immunoSEQ multiplex PCR; the TCRdb copy retains only in-frame clones and omits some. The V and J calls and clone size were taken over from that table, and D and trimming were inferred from the DNA. The sample has around 100,000 clones; 81% are singletons. Between the trimmed V and J ends, which lost 8 bases and 1 base, there was a span of 18 bases. This CDR3 region has 16 residues. Germline lookup yields CDR1 SGHVS and CDR2 FQNEAQ.

This receptor was taken from a man in his fifties with acute or convalescent COVID-19. This rearrangement joins TRBV7-8 to TRBJ2-4; D may be TRBD1 (5 bases). The material sequenced was peripheral blood. CDR3 region: CASYLPRKGAKNIQYF. DNA of the CDR3: TGTGCCAGCTACCTACCCCGGAAGGGGGCCAAAAACATTCAGTACTTC.